This T cell receptor (beta chain) was identified during a study of T cell responses to AZD1222 COVID-19 vaccine. This CDR3 is built from 16 residues. The germline V gene has CDR1 SGHTA and CDR2 FQGNSA. V shed 4 bases and J 1 base; nucleotides not matched to a gene: 7. The protocol was immunoSEQ multiplex PCR, while the TCRdb copy is restricted to in-frame clones and leaves out a portion. The table records 84,000 or so clones, 87% of them present only once. This TCR was sampled from an adult in good health. This chain connects TRBV7-2 to TRBJ1-2; TRBD1 matches 9 bases. The source material was peripheral blood, sampled on day 0 of AZD1222 vaccination. DNA for the CDR3: TGTGCCAGCAGCTCCGGACAGGGGACTTTTAACTATGGCTACACCTTC. This gives the protein CASSSGQGTFNYGYTF.